The 9 T cell receptor beta chains presented below share a single source sample, sequenced in a study of early T cells in non-severe SARS-CoV-2 infection. MiXCR was run by TCRdb on the 5' RACE reads, yielding one entry per CDR3 protein. The table has some 80,000 distinct CDR3 sequences, 9% to 15% seen once. The specimen sequenced was whole blood. The receptors shown here come from an adult who was a healthcare worker with PCR-confirmed SARS-CoV-2 infection or an uninfected control (not recorded which).

V and J are TRBV19 and TRBJ2-5; the match to TRBD1 covers 7 bases. V lost 1 base, J lost 3 bases, and 14 bases stayed unmatched. This CDR3 comprises 18 residues. Germline V gives CDR1 LNHDA, CDR2 SQIVND (reference sequence). Here the CDR3 DNA reads TGTGCCAGTAGTATAGCCCTAGGACAGGCAAGGAGCGAAGAGACCCAGTACTTC. Protein product: CASSIALGQARSEETQYF.

CDR3 in DNA: TGTGCCAGCAGTTCTCCGGACAGGTCCTATGGCTACACCTTC. Translation gives CASSSPDRSYGYTF. This rearrangement joins TRBV6-5 to TRBJ1-2, with 7 bases aligning to TRBD1. Germline V gene sequence: CDR1 MNHEY, CDR2 SVGAGI. CDR3 size: 14 residues. Trimming took 4 bases from V and 4 from J; bases not matched to a gene: 6.

The chain couples TRBV29-1 to TRBJ2-7; D not resolved. The CDR3 contains 13 residues. Per germline, CDR1 SQVTM and CDR2 ANQGSEA. The V end was cut by 5 bases, the J end by 0 bases, with 11 bases between. The CDR3 is CSVHRGSSYEQYF. The CDR3 bases are TGCAGCGTTCATCGTGGTAGCTCCTACGAGCAGTACTTC.

This clonotype was recorded a few times. The rearrangement uses TRBV29-1 and TRBJ2-7; D tentatively reads TRBD1 or TRBD2 (6 bases each). CDR1 SQVTM and CDR2 ANQGSEA come from the germline V gene. This CDR3 contains 13 residues. V was pared by 6 bases and J by 7 bases, with 19 bases between. The CDR3 region is CSVGGLSPGEQYF. The CDR3 region has the DNA TGCAGCGTCGGGGGCCTGTCTCCGGGAGAGCAGTACTTC.

This chain uses TRBV4-2 with TRBJ2-2; TRBD2 aligns across 12 bases. The CDR3 is 15 residues long. J lost 7 bases, V lost 4 bases, and 4 bases had no gene match. Germline lookup yields CDR1 LGHNA and CDR2 YNFKEQ. CDR3 region: CASSRLAGVGGELFF. The CDR3 region has the DNA TGTGCCAGCAGCCGACTAGCGGGAGTGGGCGGGGAGCTGTTTTTT.

The chain joins TRBV10-1 to TRBJ2-7; 9 bases are a match to TRBD1. Germline CDR1 and CDR2: WNHNN and SYGVQD (reference sequence). With 4 bases clipped from V and 6 bases from J, the junction kept 1 base outside the gene matches. The CDR3 has 12 residues. In DNA form, the CDR3 reads TGCGCCAGCAGTGTGACAGGGGGCGAGCAGTACTTC. Encoded protein: CASSVTGGEQYF.

To note about this clonotype: A read error is possible here, since a much larger clone lies one base away. The rearrangement links TRBV27 to TRBJ1-1; tentatively, D is TRBD1 (5 bases). In germline, CDR1 is MNHEY, CDR2 SMNVEV (reference sequence). This CDR3 contains 14 residues. Trimming shortened V by 3 bases and J by 0 bases, and 8 bases separated the two germline ends. As DNA, the CDR3 is TGTGCCAGCAGTTTCCAGGGTATGAACACTGAAGCTTTCTTT. Translated: CASSFQGMNTEAFF.

This clonotype was observed a handful of times. J is TRBJ2-1 and V is TRBV19; 7 bases fit TRBD2. Unmatched junction bases numbered 4, after V lost 1 base and J lost 4 bases. Germline CDR1 is LNHDA and CDR2 is SQIVND (reference sequence). The length of the CDR3 is 15 residues. CDR3 loop: CASSIGASGYNEQFF. CDR3 nucleotide sequence: TGTGCCAGTAGTATAGGAGCTAGCGGATACAATGAGCAGTTCTTC.

V gene TRBV7-2 combines with J gene TRBJ2-5; D perhaps matches TRBD2 (7 bases). Germline V lookup: CDR1 SGHTA, CDR2 FQGNSA. V was cut by 5 bases and J by 5 bases, with 24 bases left in between. The CDR3 extends over 17 amino acids. This chain's CDR3 is CASSLRGLGGSAETQYF. The CDR3 nucleotides read TGTGCCAGCAGCCTTCGGGGGCTAGGCGGGAGCGCGGAGACCCAGTACTTC.